This T cell receptor beta chain originates from a study of T-cell memory formation after mild COVID-19. From germline, CDR1 is MNHEY and CDR2 SMNVEV (reference sequence). The CDR3 spans 17 residues, counting both ends. Each CDR3 protein is one row after TCRdb ran MiXCR on the 5' RACE reads. This table holds about 400,000 distinct CDR3 sequences, less than 25% found once. A remark on this clonotype: No DNA is shown, since the ends of the CDR3 on it are uncertain; the CDR3 is the one TCRdb lists.

J is TRBJ2-4 and V is TRBV27; TRBD2, the table's D call, was not compared with the DNA. Sequenced input: PBMCs or a T cell subset sorted from them (not recorded which). This TCR was recovered from an adult woman who had mild COVID-19 (a few samples of this study predate the infection). Cell type and time point are not known. CDR3 in amino acids: CASSSSDSWGAKNIQYF.